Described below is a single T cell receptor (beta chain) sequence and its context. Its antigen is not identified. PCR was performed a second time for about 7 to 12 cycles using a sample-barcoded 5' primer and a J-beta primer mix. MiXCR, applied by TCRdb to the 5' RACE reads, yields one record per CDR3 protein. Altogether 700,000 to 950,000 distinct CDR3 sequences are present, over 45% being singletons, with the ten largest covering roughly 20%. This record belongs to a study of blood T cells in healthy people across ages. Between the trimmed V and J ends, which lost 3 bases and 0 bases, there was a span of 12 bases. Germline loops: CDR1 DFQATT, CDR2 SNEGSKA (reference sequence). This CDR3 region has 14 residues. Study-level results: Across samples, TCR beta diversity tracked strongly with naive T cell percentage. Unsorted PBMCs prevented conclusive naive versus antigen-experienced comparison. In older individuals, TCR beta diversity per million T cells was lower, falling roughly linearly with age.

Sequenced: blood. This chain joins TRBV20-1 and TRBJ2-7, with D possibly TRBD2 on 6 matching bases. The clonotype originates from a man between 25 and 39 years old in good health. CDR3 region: CSARGEVLSYEQYF. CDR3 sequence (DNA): TGCAGTGCTAGGGGGGAGGTTCTCTCCTACGAGCAGTACTTC.